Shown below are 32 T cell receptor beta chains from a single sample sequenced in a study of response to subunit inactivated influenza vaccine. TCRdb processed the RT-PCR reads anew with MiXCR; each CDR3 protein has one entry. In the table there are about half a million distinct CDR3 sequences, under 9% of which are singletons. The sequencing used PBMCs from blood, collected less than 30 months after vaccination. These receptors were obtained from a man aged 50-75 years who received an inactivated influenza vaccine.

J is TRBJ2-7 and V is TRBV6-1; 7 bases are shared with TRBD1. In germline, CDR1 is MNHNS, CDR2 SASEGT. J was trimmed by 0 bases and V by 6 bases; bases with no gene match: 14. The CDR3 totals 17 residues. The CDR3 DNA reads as TGTGCCAGCAGCCCCCTCCCGGGACAGACGAGCTCCTACGAGCAGTACTTC. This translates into CASSPLPGQTSSYEQYF.

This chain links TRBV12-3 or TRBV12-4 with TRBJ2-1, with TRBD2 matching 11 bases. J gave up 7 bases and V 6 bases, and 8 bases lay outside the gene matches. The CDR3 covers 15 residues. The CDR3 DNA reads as TGTGCCAGCAGCCCCCTAGCGGGAGGAGGTAATGAGCAGTTCTTC. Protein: CASSPLAGGGNEQFF.

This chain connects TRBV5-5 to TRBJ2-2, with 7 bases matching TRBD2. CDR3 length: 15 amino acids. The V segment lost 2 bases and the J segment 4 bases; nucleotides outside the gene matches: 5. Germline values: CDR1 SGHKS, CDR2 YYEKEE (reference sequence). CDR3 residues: CASSFGGWSTGELFF. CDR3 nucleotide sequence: TGTGCCAGCAGCTTCGGGGGGTGGAGCACCGGGGAGCTGTTTTTT.

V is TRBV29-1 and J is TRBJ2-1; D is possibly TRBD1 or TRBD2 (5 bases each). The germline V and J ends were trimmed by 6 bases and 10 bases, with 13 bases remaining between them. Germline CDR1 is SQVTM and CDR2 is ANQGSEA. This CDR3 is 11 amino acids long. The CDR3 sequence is CSVGPGPEQFF. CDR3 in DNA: TGCAGCGTCGGACCGGGGCCGGAGCAGTTCTTC.

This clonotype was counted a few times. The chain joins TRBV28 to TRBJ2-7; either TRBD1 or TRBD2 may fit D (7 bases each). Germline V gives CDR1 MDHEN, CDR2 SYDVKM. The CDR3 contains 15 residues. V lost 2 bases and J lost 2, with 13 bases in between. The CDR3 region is CASSLRAGGAYEQYF. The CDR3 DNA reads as TGTGCCAGCAGTTTAAGGGCAGGGGGGGCCTACGAGCAGTACTTC.

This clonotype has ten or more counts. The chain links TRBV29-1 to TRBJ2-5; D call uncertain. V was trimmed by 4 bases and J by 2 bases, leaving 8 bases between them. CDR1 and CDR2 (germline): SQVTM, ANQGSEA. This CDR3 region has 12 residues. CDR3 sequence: CSVGQRQETQYF. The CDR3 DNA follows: TGCAGCGTTGGGCAGAGACAAGAGACCCAGTACTTC.

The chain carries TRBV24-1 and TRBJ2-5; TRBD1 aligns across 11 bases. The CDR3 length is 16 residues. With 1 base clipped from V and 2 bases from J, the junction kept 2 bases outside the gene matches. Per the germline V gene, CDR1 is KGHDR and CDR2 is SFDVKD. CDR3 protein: CATSDFGTGGQETQYF. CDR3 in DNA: TGTGCCACCAGTGATTTTGGGACAGGGGGACAAGAGACCCAGTACTTC.

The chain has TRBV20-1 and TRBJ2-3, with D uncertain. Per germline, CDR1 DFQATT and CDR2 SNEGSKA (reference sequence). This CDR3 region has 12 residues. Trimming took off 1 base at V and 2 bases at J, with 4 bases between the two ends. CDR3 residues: CSARANTDTQYF. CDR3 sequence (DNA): TGCAGTGCTAGAGCCAACACAGATACGCAGTATTTT.

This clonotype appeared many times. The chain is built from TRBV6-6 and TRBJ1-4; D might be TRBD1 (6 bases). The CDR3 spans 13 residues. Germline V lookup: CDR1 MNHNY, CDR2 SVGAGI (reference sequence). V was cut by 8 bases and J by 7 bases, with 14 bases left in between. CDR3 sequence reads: CASGGSSGEKLFF. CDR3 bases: TGTGCCAGCGGGGGCAGCTCGGGTGAAAAACTGTTTTTT.

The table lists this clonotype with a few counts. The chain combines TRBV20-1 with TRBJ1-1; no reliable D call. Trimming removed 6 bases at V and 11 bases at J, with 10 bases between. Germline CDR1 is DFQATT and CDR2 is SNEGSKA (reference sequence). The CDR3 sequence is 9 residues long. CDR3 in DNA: TGCAGTGCCATAGCCCGGGCTTTCTTT. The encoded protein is CSAIARAFF.

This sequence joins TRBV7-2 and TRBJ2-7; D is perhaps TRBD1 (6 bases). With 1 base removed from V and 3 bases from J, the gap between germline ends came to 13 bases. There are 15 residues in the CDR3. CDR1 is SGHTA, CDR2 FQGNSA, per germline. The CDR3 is CASSLVDRKGYEQYF. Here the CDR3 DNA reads TGTGCCAGCAGCTTAGTGGACAGAAAAGGCTACGAGCAGTACTTC.

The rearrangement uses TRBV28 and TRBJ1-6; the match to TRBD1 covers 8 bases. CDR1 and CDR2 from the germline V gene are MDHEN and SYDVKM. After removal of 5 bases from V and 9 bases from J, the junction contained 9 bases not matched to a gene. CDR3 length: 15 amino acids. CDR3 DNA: TGTGCCAGCAGTCCCGACGGACAGGGTGGTTCACCCCTCCACTTT. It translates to CASSPDGQGGSPLHF.

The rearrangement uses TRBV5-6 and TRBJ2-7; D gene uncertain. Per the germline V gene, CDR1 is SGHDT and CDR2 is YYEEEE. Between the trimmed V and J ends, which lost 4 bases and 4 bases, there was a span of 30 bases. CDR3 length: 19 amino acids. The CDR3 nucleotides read TGTGCCAGCAGCGCGCCGCAACCTGACGGCTATGGTAACCGATACGAGCAGTACTTC. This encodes CASSAPQPDGYGNRYEQYF.

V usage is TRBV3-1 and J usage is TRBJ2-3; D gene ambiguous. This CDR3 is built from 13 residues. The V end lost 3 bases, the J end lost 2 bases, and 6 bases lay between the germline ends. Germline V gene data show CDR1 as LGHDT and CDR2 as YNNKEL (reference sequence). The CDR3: CASSQAVTDTQYF. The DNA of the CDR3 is TGTGCCAGCAGCCAGGCCGTCACAGATACGCAGTATTTT.

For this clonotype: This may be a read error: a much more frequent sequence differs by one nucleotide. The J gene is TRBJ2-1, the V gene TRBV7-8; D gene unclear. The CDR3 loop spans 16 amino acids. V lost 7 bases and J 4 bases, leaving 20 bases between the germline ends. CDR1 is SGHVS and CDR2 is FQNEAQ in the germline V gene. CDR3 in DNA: TGTGCCAGCACCACGACGGGCTTCCCTCTGTACAATGAGCAGTTCTTC. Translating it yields CASTTTGFPLYNEQFF.

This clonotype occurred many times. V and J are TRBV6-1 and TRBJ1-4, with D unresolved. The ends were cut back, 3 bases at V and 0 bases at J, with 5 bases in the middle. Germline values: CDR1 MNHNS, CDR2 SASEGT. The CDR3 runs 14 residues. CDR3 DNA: TGTGCCAGCAGTGAGCGAGCAACTAATGAAAAACTGTTTTTT. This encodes CASSERATNEKLFF.

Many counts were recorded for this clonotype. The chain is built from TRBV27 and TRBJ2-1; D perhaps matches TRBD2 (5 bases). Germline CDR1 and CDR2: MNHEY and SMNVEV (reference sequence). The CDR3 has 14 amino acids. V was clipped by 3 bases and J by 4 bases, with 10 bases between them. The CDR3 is CASSLLGVYNEQFF. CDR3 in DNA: TGTGCCAGCAGTTTGCTCGGGGTTTACAATGAGCAGTTCTTC.

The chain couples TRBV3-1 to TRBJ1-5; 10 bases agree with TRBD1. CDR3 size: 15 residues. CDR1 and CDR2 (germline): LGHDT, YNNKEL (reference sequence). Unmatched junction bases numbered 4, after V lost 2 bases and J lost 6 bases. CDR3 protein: CASSQPTGGSQPQHF. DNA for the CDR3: TGTGCCAGCAGCCAACCGACAGGGGGCAGTCAGCCCCAGCATTTT.

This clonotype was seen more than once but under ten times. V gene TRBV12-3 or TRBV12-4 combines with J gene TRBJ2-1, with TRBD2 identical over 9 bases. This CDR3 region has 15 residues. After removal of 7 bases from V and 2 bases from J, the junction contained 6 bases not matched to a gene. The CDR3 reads CASMIAGETYNEQFF. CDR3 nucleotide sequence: TGTGCCAGCATGATAGCGGGAGAGACCTACAATGAGCAGTTCTTC.

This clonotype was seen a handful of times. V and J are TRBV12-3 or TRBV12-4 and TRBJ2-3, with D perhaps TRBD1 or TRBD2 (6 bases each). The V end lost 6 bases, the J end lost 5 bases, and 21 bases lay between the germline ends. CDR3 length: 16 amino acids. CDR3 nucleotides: TGTGCCAGCAGCCCGGCGGGACAACCTTCTCGAGATACGCAGTATTTT. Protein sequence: CASSPAGQPSRDTQYF.

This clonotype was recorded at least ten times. The chain's CDR3 is CASSRRDRGYNSPLHF. Here the CDR3 DNA reads TGTGCCAGCAGCCGCCGGGACAGGGGGTATAATTCACCCCTCCACTTT. This chain joins TRBV3-1 and TRBJ1-6, with 11 nucleotides matching TRBD1. Per germline, CDR1 LGHDT and CDR2 YNNKEL (reference sequence). This CDR3 comprises 16 residues. V lost 4 bases to trimming and J lost 4 bases; unmatched junction nucleotides: 3.

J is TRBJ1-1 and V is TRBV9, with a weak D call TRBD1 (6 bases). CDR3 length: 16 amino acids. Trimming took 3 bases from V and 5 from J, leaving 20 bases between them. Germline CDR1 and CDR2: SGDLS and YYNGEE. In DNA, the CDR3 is TGTGCCAGCAGCGCAGTCCAGGGGAGGGGCGGGACTGAAGCTTTCTTT. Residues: CASSAVQGRGGTEAFF. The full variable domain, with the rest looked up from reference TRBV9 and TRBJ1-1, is DSGVTQTPKHLITATGQRVTLRCSPRSGDLSVYWYQQSLDQGLQFLIQYYNGEERAKGNILERFSAQQFPDLHSELNLSSLELGDSALYFCASSAVQGRGGTEAFFGQGTRLTVV.

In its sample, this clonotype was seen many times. The CDR3 DNA is TGCAGCGTCAATCCCGGGACAGGGGAAGAGACCCAGTACTTC. Residues: CSVNPGTGEETQYF. The genes are TRBV29-1 and TRBJ2-5; TRBD1 agrees at 10 bases. The CDR3 covers 14 residues. Germline lookup yields CDR1 SQVTM and CDR2 ANQGSEA. J lost 3 bases, V lost 6 bases, and 7 bases had no gene match. Looking up the rest from reference TRBV29-1 and TRBJ2-5 gives the full variable domain: SAVISQKPSRDICQRGTSLTIQCQVDSQVTMMFWYRQQPGQSLTLIATANQGSEATYESGFVIDKFPISRPNLTFSTLTVSNMSPEDSSIYLCSVNPGTGEETQYFGPGTRLLVL.

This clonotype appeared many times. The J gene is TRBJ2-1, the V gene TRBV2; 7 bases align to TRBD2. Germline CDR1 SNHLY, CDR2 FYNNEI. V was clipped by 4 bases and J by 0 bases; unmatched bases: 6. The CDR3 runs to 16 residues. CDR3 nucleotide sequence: TGTGCCAGCAGTGGGCTAGCGGAAGTCTCCTACAATGAGCAGTTCTTC. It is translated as CASSGLAEVSYNEQFF.

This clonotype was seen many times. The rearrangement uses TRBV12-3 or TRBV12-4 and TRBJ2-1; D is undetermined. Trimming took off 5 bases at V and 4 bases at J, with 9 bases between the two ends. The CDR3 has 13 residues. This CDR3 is CASSPGGYNEQFF. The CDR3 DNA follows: TGTGCCAGCAGTCCCGGCGGTTACAATGAGCAGTTCTTC.

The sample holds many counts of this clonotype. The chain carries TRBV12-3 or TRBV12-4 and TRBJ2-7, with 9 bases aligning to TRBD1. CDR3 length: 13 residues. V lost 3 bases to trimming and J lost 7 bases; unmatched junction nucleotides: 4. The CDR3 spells CASSLGQGTEQYF. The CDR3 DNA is TGTGCCAGCAGTTTGGGACAGGGTACGGAGCAGTACTTC.

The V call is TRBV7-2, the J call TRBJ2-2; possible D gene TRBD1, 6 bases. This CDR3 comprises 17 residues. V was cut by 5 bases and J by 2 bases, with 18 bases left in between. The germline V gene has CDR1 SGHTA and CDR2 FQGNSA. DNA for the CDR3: TGTGCCAGCAGCACAGGACAGTCAGGCCTTAACACCGGGGAGCTGTTTTTT. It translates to CASSTGQSGLNTGELFF.

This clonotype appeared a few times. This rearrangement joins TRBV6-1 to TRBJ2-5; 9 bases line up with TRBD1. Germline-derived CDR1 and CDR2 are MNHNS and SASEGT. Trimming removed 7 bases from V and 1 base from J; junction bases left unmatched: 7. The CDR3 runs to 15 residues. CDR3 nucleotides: TGTGCCAGCAAGGGACAGGGAAATCCCCAAGAGACCCAGTACTTC. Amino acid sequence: CASKGQGNPQETQYF.

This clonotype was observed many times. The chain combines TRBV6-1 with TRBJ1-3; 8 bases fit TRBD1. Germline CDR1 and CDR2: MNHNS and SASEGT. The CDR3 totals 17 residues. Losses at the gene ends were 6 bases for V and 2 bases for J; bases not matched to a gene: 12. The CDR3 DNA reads TGTGCCAGCAGACGGGCCGGCGACAGGGGAGCTGGAAACACCATATATTTT. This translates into CASRRAGDRGAGNTIYF.

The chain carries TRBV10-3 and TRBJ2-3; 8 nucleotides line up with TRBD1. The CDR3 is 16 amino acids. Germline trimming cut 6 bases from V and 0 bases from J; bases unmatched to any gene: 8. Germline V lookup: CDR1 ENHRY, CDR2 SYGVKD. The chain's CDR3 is CAISRDRLASTDTQYF. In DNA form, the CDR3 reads TGTGCCATCAGCCGGGACAGGTTAGCTAGCACAGATACGCAGTATTTT.

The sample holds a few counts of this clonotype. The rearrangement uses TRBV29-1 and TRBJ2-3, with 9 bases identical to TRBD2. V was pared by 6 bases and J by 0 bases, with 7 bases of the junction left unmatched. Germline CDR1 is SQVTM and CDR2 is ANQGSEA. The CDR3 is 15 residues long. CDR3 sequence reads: CSVAGGVFSTDTQYF. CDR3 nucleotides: TGCAGCGTGGCGGGGGGGGTTTTTAGCACAGATACGCAGTATTTT.

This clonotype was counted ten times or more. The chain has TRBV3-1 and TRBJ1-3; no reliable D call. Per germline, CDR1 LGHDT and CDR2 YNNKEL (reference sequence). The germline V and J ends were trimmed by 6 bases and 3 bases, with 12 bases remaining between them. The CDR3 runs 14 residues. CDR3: CASRRIGRGNTIYF. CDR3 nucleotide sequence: TGTGCCAGCAGACGGATCGGTCGTGGAAACACCATATATTTT.